The 3 T cell receptor beta chains below come from one sample, sequenced in a study of molecular identifiers for immune sequencing clone quantification (dated by TCRdb to about 2018). The library relied on PCR. The instrument was a NextSeq 500. Clones were called with MiXCR by TCRdb after fastp trimmed the public reads at Q25, and only in-frame beta chains were retained. Records with the same CDR3 protein are collapsed into one entry carrying the most frequent genes and DNA. This sample comprises some 680,000 distinct CDR3 sequences, about 25% of them detected only once. The ten largest clones take up 0.78% of the sample. Sequencing used naive CD8+ T cells from blood, with Jurkat cell RNA spiked in. The cell subset or site label corresponds to: FACS-sorted CD8+CD4-CCR7+CD45RA+ naive T cells. The receptors come from a human donor in good health. Some libraries in this study had Jurkat cell RNA spiked in.

The rearrangement uses TRBV28 and TRBJ2-7; D is uncertain. The CDR3 is made up of 14 amino acids. In germline, CDR1 is MDHEN, CDR2 SYDVKM. Trimming stripped 1 base from V and 1 base from J, with 8 bases between. The CDR3 sequence: CASSLFGNSYEQYF. CDR3 nucleotides: TGTGCCAGCAGTTTATTTGGGAATTCCTACGAGCAGTACTTC.

This clonotype was seen at least ten times. This rearrangement joins TRBV27 to TRBJ1-1, with TRBD1 matching over 7 bases. This CDR3 contains 16 residues. V lost 6 bases to trimming and J lost 5 bases; unmatched junction nucleotides: 15. Germline V gene data show CDR1 as MNHEY and CDR2 as SMNVEV (reference sequence). The DNA for the CDR3 is TGTGCCAGCAGACCCTCTTTGGTGCAGGGGGGTACTGAAGCTTTCTTT. Translation gives CASRPSLVQGGTEAFF.

The chain joins TRBV7-2 to TRBJ2-1; 9 nucleotides agree with TRBD1. CDR3 length equals 17 residues. The ends lost 5 bases at V and 4 bases at J; junction bases unmatched: 12. CDR1 and CDR2 from the germline V gene are SGHTA and FQGNSA. CDR3 nucleotide sequence: TGTGCCAGCAGCATGATGACAGGGGGTCTGGTTTACAATGAGCAGTTCTTC. Its protein is CASSMMTGGLVYNEQFF.